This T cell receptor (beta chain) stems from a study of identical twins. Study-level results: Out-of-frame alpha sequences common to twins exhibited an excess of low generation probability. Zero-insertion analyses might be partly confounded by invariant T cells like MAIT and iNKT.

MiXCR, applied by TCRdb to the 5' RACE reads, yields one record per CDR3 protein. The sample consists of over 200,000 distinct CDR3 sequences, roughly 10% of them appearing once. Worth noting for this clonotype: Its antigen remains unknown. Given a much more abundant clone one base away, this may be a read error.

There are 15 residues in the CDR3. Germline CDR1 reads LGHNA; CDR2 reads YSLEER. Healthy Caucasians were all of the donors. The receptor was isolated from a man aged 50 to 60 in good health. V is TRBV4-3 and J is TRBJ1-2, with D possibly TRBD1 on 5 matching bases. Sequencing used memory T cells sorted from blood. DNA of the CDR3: TGCGCCAGCAGCCAAGACGACAGAGCTAACTATGGCTACCCCTTC. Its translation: CASSQDDRANYGYPF.